This record looks at one T cell receptor (beta chain) sequence and its context. This sample was included in a study of cytomegalovirus exposure and HLA in healthy donors. From germline, CDR1 is SNHLY and CDR2 FYNNEI. This CDR3 spans 15 amino acids. Trimming shortened V by 8 bases and J by 0 bases, and 16 bases separated the two germline ends. In the PCR, 60 Vbeta and 13 Jbeta primers were used. The data were produced by immunoSEQ multiplex PCR, yet TCRdb's version contains in-frame clones alone and is incomplete. Here the sample spans 200,000 to 250,000 clones, about 80% being singletons. Sequencing input: PBMCs. The V call is TRBV2, the J call TRBJ1-1; weak D call: TRBD1 (5 bases). This sequence originates from a woman in her thirties or forties in good health and CMV-seronegative. The CDR3, as DNA: TGTGCCAGCCAACCAGGGATAACTATGAACACTGAAGCTTTCTTT. This encodes CASQPGITMNTEAFF.